The entry below describes one T cell receptor (beta chain). Generated by immunoSEQ multiplex PCR, the TCRdb table keeps only in-frame clones and is missing some. The sample consists of some 60,000 clones, 90% to 95% of them appearing once. The sample is drawn from a study of technical replicates of blood from a handful of donors. The CDR3 runs to 18 residues. CDR1 and CDR2 (germline): SGHNT, YYREEE (reference sequence). J lost 9 bases, V lost 5 bases, and 18 bases had no gene match. This sequence was found in a human donor in good health. Some clones in this sample may be carry-over from other donors' samples. The sequenced material came from PBMCs. V usage is TRBV5-4 and J usage is TRBJ2-1; 12 bases are shared with TRBD2. CDR3 amino acids: CASRVLAGGPRVVGEQFF. The CDR3 DNA is TGTGCCAGCAGAGTACTAGCGGGGGGACCCCGGGTAGTAGGTGAGCAGTTCTTC.